This T cell receptor (beta chain) was found in a study of blood T cell repertoires in COVID-19. Across the whole study: Spain, Italy and the United States supplied samples that represented acute and convalescent COVID-19. Sources were T cells, B-cell-depleted T cells, or PBMCs; the material itself was cDNA or gDNA.

Profiling relied on immunoSEQ multiplex PCR, and the TCRdb table lists in-frame clones only, not all of them. This sample has 200,000 to 250,000 clones, with around 80% found just once. The TCR was taken from a woman aged 80 or over with acute or convalescent COVID-19. The sequencing input was peripheral blood.

CDR3 in amino acids: CASSHRQGFNGYTF. The CDR3 coding sequence is TGTGCCAGCAGCCATCGACAGGGTTTTAACGGCTACACCTTC. The chain employs TRBV3-1 (or the pseudogene TRBV3-2) and TRBJ1-2; the match to TRBD1 covers 7 bases. The V gene end was trimmed by 3 bases and the J gene end by 8 bases; junction bases not matched to a gene: 9. The germline CDR1 and CDR2 sequences are LGHDT and YNNKEL (reference sequence). CDR3 size: 14 residues.